Sequencing of this TCR beta chain was carried out in a study of CD8 T cells in Susac syndrome. Study results and caveats: The number of individuals included in the study's TCR sequencing and HLA analysis was acknowledged as relatively small.

V gave up 0 bases and J gave up 7 bases; unmatched junction bases: 4. Germline CDR1 reads LGHNT; CDR2 reads FRNRAP. CDR3 length: 15 amino acids. Random hexamers were used to reverse transcribe about 0.5 to 1 ug of RNA. With immunoSEQ multiplex PCR, TCR beta CDR3 was amplified across 54 Vbeta and 13 Jbeta. TCRdb reprocessed the immunoSEQ multiplex PCR reads with MiXCR, giving one entry per CDR3 protein. Of some 48,000 distinct CDR3 sequences listed, 80% to 95% are singletons. Peripheral blood CD8+ and CD4+ T cells were profiled by TCR beta sequencing. It was negative isolation that provided the CD8+ and CD4+ T cells, whereas TEMRA cells were enriched by FACS. Turning to this clonotype: As yet, its antigen is unknown.

Sequenced: CD8+ T cells from PBMCs. This clonotype was obtained from a human donor in good health. The chain combines TRBV12-5 with TRBJ2-2, with 8 bases matching TRBD1. The CDR3 DNA sequence: TGTGCTAGTGGTTTGGTACCGGACAGGGACGGGGAGCTGTTTTTT. Translation gives CASGLVPDRDGELFF.